This T cell receptor beta chain appears in the sequencing data of a study of identical twins. Unique molecular identifiers were present on cDNA, and template switching added a universal primer site. One entry per CDR3 protein results from TCRdb running MiXCR on the 5' RACE reads. The sample has 1.5 million to 2 million distinct CDR3 sequences; more than 30% are singletons. The germline V and J ends were trimmed by 3 bases and 1 base, with 15 bases remaining between them. The CDR3 is 15 amino acids. The germline V gene has CDR1 DFQATT and CDR2 SNEGSKA (reference sequence). This receptor was taken from a newborn girl in good health. Sequenced sample: cord blood. This chain uses TRBV20-1 with TRBJ2-5, with a tentative D call TRBD2 (6 bases). The CDR3 spells CSARGLSGAQETQYF. CDR3 nucleotides: TGCAGTGCTAGGGGCCTATCGGGAGCCCAAGAGACCCAGTACTTC.